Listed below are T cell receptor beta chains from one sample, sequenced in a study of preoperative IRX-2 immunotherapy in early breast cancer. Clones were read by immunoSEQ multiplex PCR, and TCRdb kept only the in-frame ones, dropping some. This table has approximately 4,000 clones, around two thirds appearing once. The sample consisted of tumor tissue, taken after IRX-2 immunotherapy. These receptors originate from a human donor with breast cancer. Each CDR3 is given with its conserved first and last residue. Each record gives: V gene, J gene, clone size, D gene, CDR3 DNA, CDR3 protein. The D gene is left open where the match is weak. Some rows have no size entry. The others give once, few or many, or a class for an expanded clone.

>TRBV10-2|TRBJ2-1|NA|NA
TGCGCCAGCAGTGAATTGCGACCACTCTCCTACAATGAGCAGTTCTTC
CASSELRPLSYNEQFF
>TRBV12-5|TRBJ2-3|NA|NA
TGTGCCAGCATGAAGAGTGATACCCCAGATACGCAGTATTTT
CASMKSDTPDTQYF
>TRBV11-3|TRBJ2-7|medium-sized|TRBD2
TGTGCCAGCAGCTACCGCGGGAGTGTTTACGAGCAGTACTTC
CASSYRGSVYEQYF
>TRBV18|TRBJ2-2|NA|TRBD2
TGTGCCAGCTCACTCGGACTAGCGGACTTCGCCGGGGAGCTGTTTTTT
CASSLGLADFAGELFF
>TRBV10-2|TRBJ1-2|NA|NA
TGCGCCAGCAGTGCGGGCAGGCGGTCGGAAGGTAGCGGCTACACCTTC
CASSAGRRSEGSGYTF
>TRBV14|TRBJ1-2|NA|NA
TGTGCCAGCAGCCAAGAGATAGGGACAAACAGCGGCTACACCTTC
CASSQEIGTNSGYTF
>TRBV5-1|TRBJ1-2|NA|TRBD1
TGCGCCAGCAGCTTGGACGGGACAGACAACTATGGCTACACCTTC
CASSLDGTDNYGYTF
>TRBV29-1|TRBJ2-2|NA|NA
TGCAGCGTTGATGGTAGCGGTAACACCGGGGAGCTGTTTTTT
CSVDGSGNTGELFF
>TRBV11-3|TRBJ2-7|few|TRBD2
TGTGCCAGCAGCCCTGGACTAGCGGGACAATACCCCTACGAGCAGTACTTC
CASSPGLAGQYPYEQYF
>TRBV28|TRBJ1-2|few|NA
TGTGCCAGCAGTTCACCCCAGTCGAAGTACACCTTC
CASSSPQSKYTF
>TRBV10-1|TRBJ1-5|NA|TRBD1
TGCGCCAGCAGCCAGAACAGGGGTGACAATCAGCCCCAGCATTTT
CASSQNRGDNQPQHF
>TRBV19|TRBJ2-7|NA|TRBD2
TGTGCCAGTACCCGAGGACTAGGATCCTACGAGCAGTACTTC
CASTRGLGSYEQYF
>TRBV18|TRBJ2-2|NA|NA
TGTGCCAGCTCACCACCTAATTTGGGGGCGAACACCGGGGAGCTGTTTTTT
CASSPPNLGANTGELFF
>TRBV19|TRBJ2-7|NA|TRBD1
TGTGCCAGTAGCCCTCTCCCCGGGACAGGGTACTACGAGCAGTACTTC
CASSPLPGTGYYEQYF
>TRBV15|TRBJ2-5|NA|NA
TGTGCCACCAGCAGACCTCGGGATCTCGGGGAGACCCAGTACTTC
CATSRPRDLGETQYF
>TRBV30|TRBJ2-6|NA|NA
TGTGCCTGGATGCAGGGGCGACCTCGATCCTCTGGGGCCAACGTCCTGACTTTC
CAWMQGRPRSSGANVLTF
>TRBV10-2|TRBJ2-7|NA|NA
TGCGCCAGCGGGGACGGGGGCTCCTACGAGCAGTACTTC
CASGDGGSYEQYF
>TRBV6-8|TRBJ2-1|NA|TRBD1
TGTGCCTCTAACGGACAGGGGGTCAATGAGCAGTTCTTC
CASNGQGVNEQFF
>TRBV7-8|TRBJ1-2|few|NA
TGTGCCAGCAGCCCGGGGGTCTACTATGGCTACACCTTC
CASSPGVYYGYTF
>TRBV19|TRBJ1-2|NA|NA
TGTGCCAGTAAGAACAGTAACTATGGCTACACCTTC
CASKNSNYGYTF
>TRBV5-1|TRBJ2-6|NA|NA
TGCGCCAGCAGCTTGATCGGGGGGCGATCGAGCGGTGGGGCCAACGTCCTGACTTTC
CASSLIGGRSSGGANVLTF
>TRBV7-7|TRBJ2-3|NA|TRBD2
TGTGCCAGCAGCTGGCGGACTAGCGCGCGCACAGATACGCAGTATTTT
CASSWRTSARTDTQYF